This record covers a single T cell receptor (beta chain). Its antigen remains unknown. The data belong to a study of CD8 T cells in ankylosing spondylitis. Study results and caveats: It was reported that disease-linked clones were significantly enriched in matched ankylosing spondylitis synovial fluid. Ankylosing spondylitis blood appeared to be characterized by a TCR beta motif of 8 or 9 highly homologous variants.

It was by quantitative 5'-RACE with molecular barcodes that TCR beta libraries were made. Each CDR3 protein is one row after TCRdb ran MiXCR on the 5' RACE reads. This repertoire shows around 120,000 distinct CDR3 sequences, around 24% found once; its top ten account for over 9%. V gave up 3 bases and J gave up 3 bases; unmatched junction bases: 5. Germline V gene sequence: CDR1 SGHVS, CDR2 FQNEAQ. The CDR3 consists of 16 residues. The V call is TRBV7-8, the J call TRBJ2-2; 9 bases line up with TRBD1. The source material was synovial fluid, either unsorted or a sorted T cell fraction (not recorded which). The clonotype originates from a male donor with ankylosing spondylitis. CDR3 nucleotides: TGTGCCAGCAGCTTGCGGGACAGGGTTTACACCGGGGAGCTGTTTTTT. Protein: CASSLRDRVYTGELFF.